The 25 T cell receptor beta chains below were found in one sample sequenced in a study of CD8 T cells in ankylosing spondylitis. Overall study results and limits: Within ankylosing spondylitis blood, a TCR beta motif made up of eight highly homologous variants appeared to be characteristic.

From the 5' RACE reads, TCRdb called clonotypes with MiXCR, one entry per CDR3 protein. Of 350,000 to 450,000 distinct CDR3 sequences in the sample, roughly 25% were seen once. Their antigens are not known. The sample consisted of blood, either unsorted or a sorted T cell fraction (not recorded which). The source of these receptors is a male donor with ankylosing spondylitis.

This sequence joins TRBV7-8 and TRBJ2-5, with TRBD2 matching 8 bases. Germline CDR1 and CDR2: SGHVS and FQNEAQ. The V segment lost 3 bases and the J segment 1 base; nucleotides outside the gene matches: 4. CDR3 size: 15 residues. CDR3 region: CASSFGLALQETQYF. In nucleotides, the CDR3 is TGTGCCAGCAGCTTCGGACTAGCCCTCCAAGAGACCCAGTACTTC.

The V call is TRBV5-1, the J call TRBJ1-2, with D possibly matching TRBD1 (5 bases). Trimming removed 4 bases from V and 5 bases from J, with 15 bases in between. This CDR3 has 14 residues. Germline loops: CDR1 SGHRS, CDR2 YFSETQ. DNA of the CDR3: TGCGCCAGCAGCGAAGGCGGGACGAGATATGGCTACACCTTC. The encoded protein is CASSEGGTRYGYTF.

This clonotype was counted only a few times. The V call is TRBV4-1, the J call TRBJ2-2, with D tentatively TRBD2 (6 bases). Trimming removed 1 base from V and 1 base from J, with 10 bases in between. CDR1 MGHRA and CDR2 YSYEKL come from the germline V gene. The length of the CDR3 is 16 residues. The CDR3 reads CASSQAPSVNTGELFF. In nucleotides, the CDR3 is TGCGCCAGCAGCCAAGCCCCTAGCGTGAACACCGGGGAGCTGTTTTTT.

The chain recombines TRBV29-1 with TRBJ2-7; no clear D. Germline assignment: CDR1 SQVTM and CDR2 ANQGSEA. V was trimmed by 4 bases and J by 3 bases, leaving 10 bases between them. The CDR3 sequence is 12 residues long. Written as DNA, the CDR3 is TGCAGCGTTGGTCTGGATAGCTACGAGCAGTACTTC. This sequence encodes CSVGLDSYEQYF.

This clonotype has a handful of counts. The chain recombines TRBV12-3 or TRBV12-4 with TRBJ1-2; unclear D gene. CDR3 length equals 15 residues. V was trimmed by 1 base and J by 2 bases, leaving 11 bases between them. CDR3 amino acids: CASSLGGMGNYGYTF. CDR3 DNA sequence: TGTGCCAGCAGTTTAGGAGGGATGGGAAACTATGGCTACACCTTC.

This clonotype was detected many times. The genes are TRBV24-1 and TRBJ2-1; 7 bases match TRBD2. The CDR3 loop spans 13 amino acids. Germline V CDR1 and CDR2: KGHDR, SFDVKD. V shed 9 bases, J shed 6 bases, and the junction held 7 bases outside the gene matches. In DNA, the CDR3 is TGTGCCACCGCCGACGGGGGGAGCAATGAGCAGTTCTTC. This gives the protein CATADGGSNEQFF.

This CDR3 reads CAWRPGQTYNSPLHF. CDR3 bases: TGTGCCTGGAGACCCGGACAGACCTATAATTCACCCCTCCACTTT. The V gene is TRBV30, the J gene TRBJ1-6; maybe TRBD1 (6 bases). CDR1 is GTSNPN, CDR2 SVGIG, per germline (reference sequence). The CDR3 runs 15 residues. Deletions cut 3 bases from V and 2 bases from J, with 11 bases between.

A few counts support this clonotype. The chain uses TRBV5-1 and TRBJ2-7; 10 bases agree with TRBD1. J gave up 4 bases and V 4 bases, and 5 bases lay outside the gene matches. CDR3 length: 14 residues. Germline CDR1 and CDR2: SGHRS and YFSETQ. The CDR3 coding sequence is TGCGCCAGCAGCGTTCGGGACAGGGGATACGAGCAGTACTTC. Translated, it gives CASSVRDRGYEQYF.

This sequence joins TRBV19 and TRBJ1-5; D gene uncertain. CDR3 size: 17 residues. Deletions cut 3 bases from V and 4 bases from J, with 19 bases between. Germline-derived CDR1 and CDR2 are LNHDA and SQIVND (reference sequence). The CDR3 sequence: CASSIREGGVGNQPQHF. CDR3 in DNA: TGTGCCAGTAGTATCCGGGAGGGTGGGGTTGGAAATCAGCCCCAGCATTTT.

The genes are TRBV6-1 and TRBJ1-5; 11 bases line up with TRBD1. The CDR3 is 14 amino acids. Per germline, CDR1 MNHNS and CDR2 SASEGT. Germline trimming cut 7 bases from V and 7 bases from J; bases unmatched to any gene: 6. The CDR3 region is CASKPGQGDQPQHF. CDR3 nucleotides: TGTGCCAGCAAGCCGGGACAGGGGGACCAGCCCCAGCATTTT.

This clonotype showed up many times. The chain is built from TRBV11-2 and TRBJ2-1; D is possibly TRBD2 (6 bases). This CDR3 has 14 residues. The ends were cut back, 4 bases at V and 2 bases at J, with 9 bases in the middle. CDR1 and CDR2 (germline): SGHAT, FQNNGV. As DNA, the CDR3 is TGTGCCAGCAGCTCAATAGCGGCCTACAATGAGCAGTTCTTC. Protein: CASSSIAAYNEQFF.

The chain employs TRBV5-1 and TRBJ1-1, with no clear D. V was trimmed by 3 bases and J by 1 base, leaving 10 bases between them. This CDR3 comprises 14 residues. Germline CDR1 is SGHRS and CDR2 is YFSETQ. DNA for the CDR3: TGCGCCAGCAGCTCGGGTGAAAGGAACACTGAAGCTTTCTTT. Translation: CASSSGERNTEAFF.

This clonotype has only a few counts. This chain uses TRBV6-1 with TRBJ2-1, with 8 bases lining up with TRBD1. The CDR3 length is 17 residues. V gave up 8 bases and J gave up 5 bases; unmatched junction bases: 17. CDR1 and CDR2 (germline): MNHNS, SASEGT. In nucleotides, the CDR3 is TGTGCCAGCTTCCATCCTCAGGGGGCCGTAGTGAACAATGAGCAGTTCTTC. As protein: CASFHPQGAVVNNEQFF.

This chain links TRBV7-2 with TRBJ2-3; maybe TRBD1 (5 bases). Per the germline V gene, CDR1 is SGHTA and CDR2 is FQGNSA. V lost 7 bases and J lost 3, with 14 bases in between. The CDR3 is 14 amino acids. CDR3 in DNA: TGTGCCAGCAAGGGGTTTGGGTTTACAGATACGCAGTATTTT. It translates to CASKGFGFTDTQYF.

This clonotype was detected a few times. This chain connects TRBV7-9 to TRBJ2-4; 7 positions agree with TRBD1. This CDR3 has 14 amino acids. V lost 5 bases, J lost 9 bases, and 10 bases stayed unmatched. Germline CDR1 is SEHNR and CDR2 is FQNEAQ (reference sequence). In nucleotides, the CDR3 is TGTGCCAGCAGCGAGAGACAGGGTTTGGGCATTCAGTACTTC. Translated, it gives CASSERQGLGIQYF.

This clonotype was seen only once. This rearrangement joins TRBV19 to TRBJ2-1; D is undetermined. The CDR3 covers 14 residues. CDR1 is LNHDA, CDR2 SQIVND, per germline (reference sequence). The V end was cut by 8 bases, the J end by 9 bases, with 20 bases between. The CDR3 sequence is CASASLNPRSEQFF. For the CDR3, the DNA is TGTGCCAGTGCATCGCTGAACCCCAGGAGTGAGCAGTTCTTC.

This clonotype was seen a few times. Its ends do not fully match the called genes, so a read error is possible. V is TRBV12-3 or TRBV12-4 and J is TRBJ2-5, with 9 bases fitting TRBD2. This CDR3 spans 14 amino acids. CDR3 residues: CASSLSGRGETQYF. The CDR3 bases are TGCGCCAGCAGCCTTAGCGGGAGAGGTGAGACCCAGTACTTC.

Ten or more counts support this clonotype. The chain couples TRBV5-6 to TRBJ2-1; 8 positions match TRBD2. V shed 1 base and J 6 bases; nucleotides not matched to a gene: 6. Germline V gene lookup returns CDR1 SGHDT and CDR2 YYEEEE. The CDR3 has 15 amino acids. The DNA of the CDR3 is TGTGCCAGCAGCTTGTTAACTAGCGGACTCAATGAGCAGTTCTTC. Protein: CASSLLTSGLNEQFF.

This chain connects TRBV4-2 to TRBJ2-3, with 10 positions matching TRBD2. The CDR3 runs 16 residues. The ends lost 4 bases at V and 2 bases at J; junction bases unmatched: 6. CDR1 and CDR2 from the germline V gene are LGHNA and YNFKEQ. CDR3 DNA sequence: TGTGCCAGCAGCCCCTTAGCGGGAGGAGTCACAGATACGCAGTATTTT. Translating it yields CASSPLAGGVTDTQYF.

CDR3 loop: CSARIPSGSGDTQYF. For the CDR3, the DNA is TGCAGTGCTAGAATCCCTAGCGGGAGTGGGGATACGCAGTATTTT. The chain is built from TRBV20-1 and TRBJ2-3, with 10 bases identical to TRBD2. V dropped 2 bases and J dropped 6; count of bases not matched to a gene: 8. Germline V CDR1 and CDR2: DFQATT, SNEGSKA (reference sequence). This CDR3 comprises 15 residues.

This clonotype was seen a handful of times. The rearrangement links TRBV3-1 to TRBJ2-4, with TRBD2 matching over 8 bases. Germline trimming cut 2 bases from V and 9 bases from J; bases unmatched to any gene: 6. This CDR3 comprises 14 residues. Looked up from germline, CDR1 is LGHDT and CDR2 is YNNKEL (reference sequence). The CDR3 DNA reads as TGTGCCAGCAGCCAACTGGGACTAGTGAGCATTCAGTACTTC. Translating it yields CASSQLGLVSIQYF.

The rearrangement uses TRBV12-3 or TRBV12-4 and TRBJ2-1, with D unclear. The CDR3 is made up of 14 amino acids. With 5 bases removed from V and 6 bases from J, the gap between germline ends came to 14 bases. For the CDR3, the DNA is TGTGCCAGCAGTAAACTGTCCCCCTCCAATGAGCAGTTCTTC. Its translation: CASSKLSPSNEQFF.

In this sample, this clonotype turned up a few times. The chain has TRBV5-1 and TRBJ1-2; weak D call: TRBD1 (5 bases). CDR3 length: 13 residues. Germline V gene data show CDR1 as SGHRS and CDR2 as YFSETQ. Deletions cut 0 bases from V and 5 bases from J, with 8 bases between. DNA of the CDR3: TGCGCCAGCAGCTTGGCGGCAGGGTATGGCTACACCTTC. Its protein product is CASSLAAGYGYTF. The full variable domain, its missing parts supplied by reference TRBV5-1 and TRBJ1-2, is KAGVTQTPRYLIKTRGQQVTLSCSPISGHRSVSWYQQTPGQGLQFLFEYFSETQRNKGNFPGRFSGRQFSNSRSEMNVSTLELGDSALYLCASSLAAGYGYTFGSGTRLTVV.

This clonotype was observed a handful of times. The rearrangement joins TRBV20-1 to TRBJ1-1, with TRBD1 identical over 7 bases. Trimming removed 2 bases from V and 2 bases from J; junction bases left unmatched: 11. CDR1 is DFQATT and CDR2 is SNEGSKA in the germline V gene (reference sequence). The CDR3 contains 16 residues. The CDR3 DNA is TGCAGTGCTAGAATCACCCGGGACAGAATAAACACTGAAGCTTTCTTT. Its protein product is CSARITRDRINTEAFF.

This clonotype turned up a few times. This sequence joins TRBV7-2 and TRBJ1-2; D is ambiguous. Germline loops: CDR1 SGHTA, CDR2 FQGNSA. The CDR3 runs 15 residues. V lost 0 bases, J lost 3 bases, and 11 bases lay in between. CDR3 sequence (DNA): TGTGCCAGCAGCTTAGCGAATTATGATTACTATGGCTACACCTTC. This gives the protein CASSLANYDYYGYTF. Full variable domain (rest looked up from reference TRBV7-2 and TRBJ1-2): GAGVSQSPSNKVTEKGKDVELRCDPISGHTALYWYRQSLGQGLEFLIYFQGNSAPDKSGLPSDRFSAERTGGSVSTLTIQRTQQEDSAVYLCASSLANYDYYGYTFGSGTRLTVV.